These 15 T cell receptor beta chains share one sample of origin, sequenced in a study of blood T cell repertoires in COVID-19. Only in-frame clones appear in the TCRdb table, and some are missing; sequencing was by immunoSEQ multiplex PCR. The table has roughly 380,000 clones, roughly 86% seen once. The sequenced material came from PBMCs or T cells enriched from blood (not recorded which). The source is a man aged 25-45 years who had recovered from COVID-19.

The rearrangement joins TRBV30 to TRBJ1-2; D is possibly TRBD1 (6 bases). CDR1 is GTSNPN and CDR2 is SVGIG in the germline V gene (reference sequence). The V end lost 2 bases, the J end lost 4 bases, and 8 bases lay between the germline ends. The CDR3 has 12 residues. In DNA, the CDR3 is TGTGCCTGGAGTCAACAGGGCTATGGCTACACCTTC. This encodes CAWSQQGYGYTF.

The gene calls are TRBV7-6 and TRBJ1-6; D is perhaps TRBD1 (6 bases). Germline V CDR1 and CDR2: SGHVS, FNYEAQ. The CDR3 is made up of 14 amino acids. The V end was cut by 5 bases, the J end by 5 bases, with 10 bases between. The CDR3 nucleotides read TGTGCCAGCAGCCTAGGACAGAATAATTCACCCCTCCACTTT. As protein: CASSLGQNNSPLHF.

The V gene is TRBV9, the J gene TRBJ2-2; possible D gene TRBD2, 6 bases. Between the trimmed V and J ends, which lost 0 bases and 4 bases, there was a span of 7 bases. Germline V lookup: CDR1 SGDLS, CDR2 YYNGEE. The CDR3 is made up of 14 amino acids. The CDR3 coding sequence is TGTGCCAGCAGCGTAGACGGGGGCACCGGGGAGCTGTTTTTT. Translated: CASSVDGGTGELFF.

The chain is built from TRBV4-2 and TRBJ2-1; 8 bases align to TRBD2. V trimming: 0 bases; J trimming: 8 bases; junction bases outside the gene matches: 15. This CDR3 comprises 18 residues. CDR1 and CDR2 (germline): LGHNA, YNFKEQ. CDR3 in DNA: TGTGCCAGCAGCCAAGATTCCCTCATGTCGGGGGGGACGCATGAGCAGTTCTTC. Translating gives CASSQDSLMSGGTHEQFF.

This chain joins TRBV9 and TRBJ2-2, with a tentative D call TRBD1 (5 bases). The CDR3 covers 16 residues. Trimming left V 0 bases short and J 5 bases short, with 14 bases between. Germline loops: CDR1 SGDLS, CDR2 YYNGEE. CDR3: CASSVGDSPLTGELFF. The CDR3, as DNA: TGTGCCAGCAGCGTAGGCGACAGCCCATTAACCGGGGAGCTGTTTTTT. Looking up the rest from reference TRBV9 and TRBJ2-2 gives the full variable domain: DSGVTQTPKHLITATGQRVTLRCSPRSGDLSVYWYQQSLDQGLQFLIQYYNGEERAKGNILERFSAQQFPDLHSELNLSSLELGDSALYFCASSVGDSPLTGELFFGEGSRLTVL.

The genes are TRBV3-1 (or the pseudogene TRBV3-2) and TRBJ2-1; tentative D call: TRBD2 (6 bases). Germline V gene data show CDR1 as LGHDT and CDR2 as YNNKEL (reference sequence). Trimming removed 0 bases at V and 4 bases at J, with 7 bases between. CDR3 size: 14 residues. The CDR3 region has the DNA TGTGCCAGCAGCCAAGACCGGGGGTACAATGAGCAGTTCTTC. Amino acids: CASSQDRGYNEQFF.

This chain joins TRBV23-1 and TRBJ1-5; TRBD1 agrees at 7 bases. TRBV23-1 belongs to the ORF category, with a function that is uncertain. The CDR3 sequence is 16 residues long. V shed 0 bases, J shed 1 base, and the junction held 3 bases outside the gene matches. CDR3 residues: CASSQSAGGSNQPQHF. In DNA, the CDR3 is TGCGCCAGCAGTCAATCGGCAGGGGGGAGCAATCAGCCCCAGCATTTT.

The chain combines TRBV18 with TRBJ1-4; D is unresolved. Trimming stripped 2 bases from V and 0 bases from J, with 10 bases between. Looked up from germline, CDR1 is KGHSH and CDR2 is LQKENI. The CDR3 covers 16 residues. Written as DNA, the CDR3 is TGTGCCAGCTCACCAGTTGAGGGAACAACTAATGAAAAACTGTTTTTT. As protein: CASSPVEGTTNEKLFF.

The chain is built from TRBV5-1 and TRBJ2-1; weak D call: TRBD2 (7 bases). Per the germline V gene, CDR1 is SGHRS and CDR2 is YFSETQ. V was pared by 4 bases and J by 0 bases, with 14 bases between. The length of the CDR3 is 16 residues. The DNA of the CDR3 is TGCGCCAGCAGCGGGGCGGGGGCTATCTCCTACAATGAGCAGTTCTTC. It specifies CASSGAGAISYNEQFF.

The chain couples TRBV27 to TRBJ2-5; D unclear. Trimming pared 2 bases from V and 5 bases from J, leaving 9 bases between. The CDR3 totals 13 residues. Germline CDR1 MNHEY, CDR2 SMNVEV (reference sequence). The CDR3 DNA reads TGTGCCAGCAGTTTACTCCACGGGGAGACCCAGTACTTC. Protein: CASSLLHGETQYF.

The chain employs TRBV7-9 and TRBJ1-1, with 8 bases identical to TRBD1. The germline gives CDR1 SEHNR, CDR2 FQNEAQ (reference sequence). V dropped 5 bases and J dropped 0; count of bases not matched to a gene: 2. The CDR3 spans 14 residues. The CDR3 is CASSMGQVNTEAFF. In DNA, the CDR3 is TGTGCCAGCAGCATGGGACAGGTGAACACTGAAGCTTTCTTT.

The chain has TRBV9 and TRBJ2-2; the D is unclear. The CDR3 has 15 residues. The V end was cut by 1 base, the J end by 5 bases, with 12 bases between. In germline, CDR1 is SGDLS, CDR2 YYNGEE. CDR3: CASSVTGSETGELFF. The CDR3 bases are TGTGCCAGCAGCGTAACCGGCAGCGAGACCGGGGAGCTGTTTTTT.

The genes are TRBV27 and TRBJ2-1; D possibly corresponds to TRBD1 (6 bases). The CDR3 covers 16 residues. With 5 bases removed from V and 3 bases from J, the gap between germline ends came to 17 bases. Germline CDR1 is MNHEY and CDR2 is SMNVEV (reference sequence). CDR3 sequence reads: CASSLLQGNYYNEQFF. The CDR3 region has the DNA TGTGCCAGCAGTCTGCTACAGGGAAACTACTACAATGAGCAGTTCTTC.

CDR3 region: CASSVELAGGRETQYF. Here the CDR3 DNA reads TGTGCCAGCAGCGTAGAACTAGCGGGGGGGCGAGAGACCCAGTACTTC. This rearrangement joins TRBV9 to TRBJ2-5, with 13 bases that match TRBD2. J lost 4 bases, V lost 0 bases, and 3 bases had no gene match. The CDR3 contains 16 residues. In germline, CDR1 is SGDLS, CDR2 YYNGEE.

CDR3 amino acids: CASSPKQENTEAFF. Written as DNA, the CDR3 is TGTGCCAGCTCACCAAAACAGGAGAACACTGAAGCTTTCTTT. The chain recombines TRBV18 with TRBJ1-1, with D possibly matching TRBD1 (5 bases). Germline values: CDR1 KGHSH, CDR2 LQKENI. The V and J ends lost 2 bases and 1 base respectively, with 8 bases between them. This CDR3 has 14 residues. The full variable domain, completed using reference TRBV18 and TRBJ1-1, is NAGVMQNPRHLVRRRGQEARLRCSPMKGHSHVYWYRQLPEEGLKFMVYLQKENIIDESGMPKERFSAEFPKEGPSILRIQQVVRGDSAAYFCASSPKQENTEAFFGQGTRLTVV.